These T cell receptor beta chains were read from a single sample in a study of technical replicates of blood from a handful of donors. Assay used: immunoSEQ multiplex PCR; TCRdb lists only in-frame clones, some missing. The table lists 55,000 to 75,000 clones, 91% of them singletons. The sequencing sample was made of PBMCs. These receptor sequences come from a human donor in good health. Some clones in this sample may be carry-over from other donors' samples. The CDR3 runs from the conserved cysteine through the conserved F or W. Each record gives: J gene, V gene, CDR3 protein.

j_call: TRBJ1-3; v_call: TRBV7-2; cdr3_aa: CASSLDSSRGNTIYF
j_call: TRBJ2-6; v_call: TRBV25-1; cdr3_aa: CASSDSSGANVLTF
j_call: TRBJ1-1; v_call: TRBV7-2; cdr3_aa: CASSSPGGVVNTEAFF
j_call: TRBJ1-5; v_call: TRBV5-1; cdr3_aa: CASSLSDSPGQPQHF
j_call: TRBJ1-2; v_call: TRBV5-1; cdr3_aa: CASSGGQGSGYTF
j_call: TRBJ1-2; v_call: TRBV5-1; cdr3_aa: CASSVTSAGYGYTF
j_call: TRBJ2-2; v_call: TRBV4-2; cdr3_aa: CASSQGLGNTGELFF
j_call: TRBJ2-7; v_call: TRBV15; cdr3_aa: CATSRNPGLRSYEQYF
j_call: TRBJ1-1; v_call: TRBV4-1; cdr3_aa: CASSQDGQGNTEAFF
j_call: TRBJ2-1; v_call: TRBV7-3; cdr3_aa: CASSSEPGLAYNEQFF
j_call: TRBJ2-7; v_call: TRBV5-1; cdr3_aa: CASSFGDRVLPYEQYF
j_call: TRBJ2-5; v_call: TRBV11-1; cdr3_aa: CASSFTEEGYWETQYF
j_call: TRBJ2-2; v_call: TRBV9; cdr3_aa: CASSAHLSTGELFF
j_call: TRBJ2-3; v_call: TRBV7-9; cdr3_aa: CASSLDLDTQYF
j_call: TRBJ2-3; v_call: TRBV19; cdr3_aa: CASSRPRTSGGLSTDTQYF
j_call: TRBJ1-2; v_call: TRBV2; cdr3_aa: CASSEVRRGDGYTF
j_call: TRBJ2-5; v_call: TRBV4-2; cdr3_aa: CASSQVERVETQYF
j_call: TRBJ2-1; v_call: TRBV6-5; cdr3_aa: CASSLRLAGENEQFF
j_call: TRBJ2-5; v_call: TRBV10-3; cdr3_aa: CAIGAQETQYF
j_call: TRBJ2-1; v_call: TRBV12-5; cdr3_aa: CASALSNEQFF
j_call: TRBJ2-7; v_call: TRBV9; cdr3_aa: CASSASAGSYEQYF
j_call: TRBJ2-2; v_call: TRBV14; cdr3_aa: CASSQFSANTGELFF
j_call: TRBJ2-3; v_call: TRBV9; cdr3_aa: CASSTTGRGYSTDTQYF